A single sample is the source of the 5 T cell receptor beta chains below, sequenced in a study of naive and memory T cell subsets. An equimolar mix of two oligonucleotides served as the beta constant-region primer for TRBC1 and TRBC2. Four rounds of PCR amplified the ligated cDNA using nested alpha and beta constant-region primers plus SP2. From the UMI-ligation and nested PCR reads, TCRdb called clonotypes with MiXCR, one entry per CDR3 protein. The data show just over 80,000 distinct CDR3 sequences, roughly 9.3% seen once. The sample comprised naive CD8+ T cells from blood. These receptors were taken from a human donor in good health.

In this sample, this clonotype turned up once. A much larger clonotype is one base distant, so this may be a read error. The chain has TRBV29-1 and TRBJ2-3; D not certain. Germline V gene data show CDR1 as SQVTM and CDR2 as ANQGSEA. V lost 0 bases to trimming and J lost 0 bases, with 4 bases between them. The CDR3 runs to 13 residues. The DNA for the CDR3 is TGCAGCGTTGAAGACGAGAGCACAGATACGCAGTATTTT. Translating it yields CSVEDESTDTQYF.

The J gene is TRBJ1-2, the V gene TRBV12-3 or TRBV12-4; D remains unclear. The CDR3 runs 12 residues. The germline V and J ends were trimmed by 7 bases and 4 bases, with 10 bases remaining between them. The CDR3 protein is CASKPGTYGYTF. CDR3 nucleotides: TGTGCCAGCAAGCCAGGAACCTATGGCTACACCTTC.

The sample holds a few counts of this clonotype. V gene TRBV27 combines with J gene TRBJ1-5; 7 nucleotides match TRBD1. Germline V CDR1 and CDR2: MNHEY, SMNVEV (reference sequence). The J segment lost 2 bases and the V segment lost 5 bases, leaving 6 bases of the junction unmatched. The CDR3 contains 15 residues. The CDR3 spells CASSGTGTGNQPQHF. For the CDR3, the DNA is TGTGCCAGCAGTGGAACCGGGACAGGCAATCAGCCCCAGCATTTT.

This clonotype was seen ten or more times. CDR3 region: CSVEEQLTSTDTQYF. Written as DNA, the CDR3 is TGCAGCGTTGAAGAACAGCTCACTAGCACAGATACGCAGTATTTT. The chain has TRBV29-1 and TRBJ2-3; D call uncertain. The CDR3 length is 15 residues. Per germline, CDR1 SQVTM and CDR2 ANQGSEA. V gave up 0 bases and J gave up 0 bases, with 10 bases separating them.

V and J are TRBV3-1 and TRBJ2-2, with TRBD2 matching 7 bases. The CDR3 totals 16 residues. With V trimmed by 4 bases and J by 4 bases, 9 bases remained unmatched. Germline lookup yields CDR1 LGHDT and CDR2 YNNKEL (reference sequence). This CDR3 reads CASSPTSASPTGELFF. The CDR3 DNA reads TGTGCCAGCAGCCCAACTAGCGCCAGTCCCACCGGGGAGCTGTTTTTT.